This TCR beta chain was captured by sequencing in a study of T cells in Graves' hyperthyroidism and ophthalmopathy. TCR beta CDR3 regions were amplified from RNA transcripts. Primed by the HTBI set, a first-round RT-PCR was run on the TCR CDR3. In TCRdb, the multiplex PCR reads were re-called with MiXCR into one record per CDR3 protein. The table lists about 680,000 distinct CDR3 sequences, just over 35% of them singletons. After removal of 2 bases from V and 4 bases from J, the junction contained 11 bases not matched to a gene. Germline V CDR1 and CDR2: DFQATT, SNEGSKA (reference sequence). The CDR3 runs 18 residues. Graves' hyperthyroidism qualified as stable when ophthalmopathy did not progress within 18 months.

The sequenced sample was blood. The receptor was isolated from a woman aged 40 to 50 with Graves' hyperthyroidism. The chain links TRBV20-1 to TRBJ2-5; 15 positions match TRBD2. The DNA for the CDR3 is TGCAGTGCTAGAAAAACCGGGACTAGCGGGGGGTGGAGAGAGACCCAGTACTTC. It specifies CSARKTGTSGGWRETQYF.